The 19 T cell receptor beta chains in this list originate from one sample, sequenced in a study of blood T cell repertoires in COVID-19. Sequenced by immunoSEQ multiplex PCR; TCRdb stores in-frame clones only, minus some. The table records 90,000 to 100,000 clones, roughly 80% of them present only once. Sequenced: peripheral blood. All receptors come from a man aged 55 to 70 with acute or convalescent COVID-19.

The chain combines TRBV5-1 with TRBJ2-1; 9 nucleotides align to TRBD1. V shed 4 bases, J shed 8 bases, and the junction held 10 bases outside the gene matches. This CDR3 has 15 amino acids. Germline assignment: CDR1 SGHRS and CDR2 YFSETQ. The CDR3 sequence: CASSQAGTGPDEQFF. DNA for the CDR3: TGCGCCAGCAGCCAAGCCGGGACAGGGCCGGATGAGCAGTTCTTC.

The rearrangement joins TRBV12-1 to TRBJ2-7; TRBD1 is taken as the D call from the table, unchecked against the DNA. TRBV12-1 is recorded as a pseudogene. The CDR3 loop spans 16 amino acids. This chain's CDR3 is CASSLQGTRYLYEQYF. The CDR3, as DNA: TGTGCCAGCAGCTTACAGGGGACCAGATACCTATACGAGCAGTACTTC.

Relative to its sample, this clone is medium-sized. The chain couples TRBV7-9 to TRBJ2-2; D is perhaps TRBD2 (7 bases). Germline CDR1 reads SEHNR; CDR2 reads FQNEAQ (reference sequence). There are 16 residues in the CDR3. V was cut by 7 bases and J by 4 bases, with 19 bases left in between. The CDR3 protein is CASTSWGGDTTGELFF. The CDR3 nucleotides read TGTGCCAGCACCAGTTGGGGGGGCGATACCACCGGGGAGCTGTTTTTT.

This clone was detected a few times. The chain joins TRBV27 to TRBJ2-7; 11 nucleotides agree with TRBD1. This CDR3 region has 16 residues. Germline V CDR1 and CDR2: MNHEY, SMNVEV (reference sequence). Trimming removed 2 bases from V and 0 bases from J; junction bases left unmatched: 3. In DNA, the CDR3 is TGTGCCAGCAGTTTAAGGACAGGGGGCGACTCCTACGAGCAGTACTTC. This encodes CASSLRTGGDSYEQYF.

CDR3 nucleotides: TGTGCCAGCAGCTTAAAAGGAGATAGCAATCAGCCCCAGCATTTT. This translates into CASSLKGDSNQPQHF. The chain combines TRBV7-2 with TRBJ1-5; no clear D gene. Trimming shortened V by 2 bases and J by 0 bases, and 8 bases separated the two germline ends. CDR1 is SGHTA and CDR2 is FQGNSA in the germline V gene. The CDR3 consists of 15 residues.

CDR3 sequence reads: CASRLVINTEAFF. CDR3 coding DNA: TGTGCCAGTCGACTGGTAATAAACACTGAAGCTTTCTTT. The rearrangement links TRBV18 to TRBJ1-1; no definite D call. Germline lookup yields CDR1 KGHSH and CDR2 LQKENI. Trimming removed 9 bases from V and 2 bases from J, with 13 bases in between. The CDR3 spans 13 residues.

V usage is TRBV27 and J usage is TRBJ2-7; D unresolved. The CDR3 has 13 amino acids. Per germline, CDR1 MNHEY and CDR2 SMNVEV (reference sequence). The ends were cut back, 6 bases at V and 0 bases at J, with 9 bases in the middle. The CDR3 sequence: CASSLSYSYEQYF. In nucleotides, the CDR3 is TGTGCCAGCAGCCTATCCTACTCCTACGAGCAGTACTTC.

This clone was seen just once. V usage is TRBV11-2 and J usage is TRBJ2-1; TRBD1 is a possible D gene (6 bases). CDR3 size: 15 residues. Germline assignment: CDR1 SGHAT and CDR2 FQNNGV. V dropped 2 bases and J dropped 6 bases, with 14 bases sitting between them. For the CDR3, the DNA is TGTGCCAGCAGCTTATGGGACAAGGGCGGCAATGAGCAGTTCTTC. Protein sequence: CASSLWDKGGNEQFF.

V and J are TRBV5-1 and TRBJ2-3, with 9 bases aligning to TRBD2. Germline values: CDR1 SGHRS, CDR2 YFSETQ. Trimming took 7 bases from V and 2 from J; bases not matched to a gene: 8. This CDR3 has 15 residues. This CDR3 is CASSDSGRTTDTQYF. The CDR3 DNA reads as TGCGCCAGCTCCGACAGCGGGAGGACCACAGATACGCAGTATTTT.

As DNA, the CDR3 is TGTGCCAGTAGTATATACGAGGGTGGGAGTTCTGCCGGGGAGCTGTTTTTT. This codes for CASSIYEGGSSAGELFF. The V and J genes are TRBV19 and TRBJ2-2; a weak D match, TRBD2 (5 bases). The CDR3 length is 17 residues. V lost 2 bases and J 6 bases, leaving 19 bases between the germline ends. CDR1 is LNHDA, CDR2 SQIVND, per germline (reference sequence).

The V call is TRBV5-4, the J call TRBJ2-7; D is possibly TRBD2 (7 bases). The length of the CDR3 is 15 residues. V shed 4 bases and J shed 1 base, with 15 bases lying between them. The V gene's germline CDR1 is SGHNT and CDR2 YYREEE (reference sequence). The DNA of the CDR3 is TGTGCCAGCAGCGTCGGTGCGGGGGCGTCCTACGAGCAGTACTTC. Amino acid sequence: CASSVGAGASYEQYF. Combining the CDR3 with reference TRBV5-4 and TRBJ2-7 gives the whole variable domain ETGVTQSPTHLIKTRGQQVTLRCSSQSGHNTVSWYQQALGQGPQFIFQYYREEENGRGNFPPRFSGLQFPNYSSELNVNALELDDSALYLCASSVGAGASYEQYFGPGTRLTVT.

The rearrangement joins TRBV19 to TRBJ2-1; D is perhaps TRBD1 (5 bases). From germline, CDR1 is LNHDA and CDR2 SQIVND (reference sequence). Trimming stripped 4 bases from V and 5 bases from J, with 12 bases between. CDR3 length: 14 amino acids. CDR3 coding DNA: TGTGCCAGTAGTACCTCGACAGTTAACAATGAGCAGTTCTTC. Translation: CASSTSTVNNEQFF.

This chain uses TRBV5-8 with TRBJ2-7; 7 bases are shared with TRBD2. With V trimmed by 3 bases and J by 4 bases, 7 bases remained unmatched. The length of the CDR3 is 14 residues. CDR1 and CDR2 (germline): SGHTS, YDEGEE. The DNA of the CDR3 is TGTGCCAGCAGCTACGTTTGGGGGGGATACGAGCAGTACTTC. It specifies CASSYVWGGYEQYF.

The J gene is TRBJ2-2, the V gene TRBV27; 12 positions agree with TRBD2. Unmatched junction bases numbered 7, after V lost 5 bases and J lost 6 bases. The CDR3 length is 16 residues. Germline V CDR1 and CDR2: MNHEY, SMNVEV (reference sequence). The CDR3 sequence is CASSHPSGRAAGELFF. The CDR3 DNA reads TGTGCCAGCAGTCACCCTAGCGGGAGGGCCGCCGGGGAGCTGTTTTTT.

The V call is TRBV5-4, the J call TRBJ2-7; 11 bases match TRBD1. The CDR3 spans 15 residues. V trimming: 5 bases; J trimming: 6 bases; junction bases outside the gene matches: 10. Germline CDR1 is SGHNT and CDR2 is YYREEE (reference sequence). CDR3 loop: CASRSGTGGFGEQYF. The CDR3 DNA is TGTGCCAGCAGGTCCGGGACAGGGGGGTTTGGCGAGCAGTACTTC.

The V and J genes are TRBV25-1 and TRBJ2-5, with a possible D match to TRBD2 (5 bases). V gave up 3 bases and J gave up 2 bases, with 13 bases separating them. The V gene's germline CDR1 is MGHDK and CDR2 SYGVNS. The CDR3 has 15 residues. CDR3 loop: CASSEVGRQQETQYF. The CDR3 DNA reads as TGTGCCAGCAGTGAGGTGGGGAGACAACAAGAGACCCAGTACTTC.

The DNA of the CDR3 is TGCGCCAGCAGCAAAGGGACAGGCCTCACCTACGAGCAGTACTTC. It encodes CASSKGTGLTYEQYF. The chain links TRBV5-1 to TRBJ2-7; 8 nucleotides line up with TRBD1. With 4 bases clipped from V and 2 bases from J, the junction kept 8 bases outside the gene matches. This CDR3 spans 15 amino acids. From germline, CDR1 is SGHRS and CDR2 YFSETQ.

The chain combines TRBV6-6 with TRBJ1-1; maybe TRBD1 (5 bases). Germline V CDR1 and CDR2: MNHNY, SVGAGI (reference sequence). The CDR3 has 13 residues. V lost 6 bases and J lost 0, with 8 bases in between. Here the CDR3 DNA reads TGTGCCAGCAGAGAGACAGTGAACACTGAAGCTTTCTTT. Amino acid sequence: CASRETVNTEAFF.

The chain links TRBV7-9 to TRBJ2-1; 14 positions match TRBD2. Per germline, CDR1 SEHNR and CDR2 FQNEAQ (reference sequence). CDR3 length equals 16 residues. The V gene end was trimmed by 5 bases and the J gene end by 8 bases; junction bases not matched to a gene: 8. The CDR3 spells CASSPRTSGRMDEQFF. The CDR3 coding sequence is TGTGCCAGCAGCCCCCGGACTAGCGGGAGGATGGATGAGCAGTTCTTC.